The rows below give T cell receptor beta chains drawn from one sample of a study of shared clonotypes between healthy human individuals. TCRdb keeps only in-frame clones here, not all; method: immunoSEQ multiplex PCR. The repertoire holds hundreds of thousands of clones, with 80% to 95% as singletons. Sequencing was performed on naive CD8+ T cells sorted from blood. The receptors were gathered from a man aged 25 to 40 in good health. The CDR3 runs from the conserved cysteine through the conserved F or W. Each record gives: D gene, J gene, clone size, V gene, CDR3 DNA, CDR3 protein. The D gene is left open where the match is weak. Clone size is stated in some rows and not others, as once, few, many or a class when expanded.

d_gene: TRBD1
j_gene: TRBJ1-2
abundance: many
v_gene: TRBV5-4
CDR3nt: TGTGCCAGCAGCTTGATGGGACAGGGGGCGTTGGTTGGTGGCTACACCTTC
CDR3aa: CASSLMGQGALVGGYTF

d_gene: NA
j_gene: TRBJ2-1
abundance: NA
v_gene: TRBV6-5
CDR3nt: TGTGCCAGCAGTCCGCCCGGGGGCCTCGATGAGCAGTTCTTC
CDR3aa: CASSPPGGLDEQFF

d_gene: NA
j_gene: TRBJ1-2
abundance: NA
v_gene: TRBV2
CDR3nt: TGTGCCAGCAGTTTACCCCCGGGACCAAGGGGAGCTAACTATGGCTACACCTTC
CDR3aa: CASSLPPGPRGANYGYTF

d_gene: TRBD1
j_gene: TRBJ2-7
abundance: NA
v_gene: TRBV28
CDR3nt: TGTGCCATCACGGACAGGGGGACCTCCTACGAGCAGTACTTC
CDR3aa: CAITDRGTSYEQYF

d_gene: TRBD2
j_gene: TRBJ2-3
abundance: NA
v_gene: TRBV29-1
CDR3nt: TGCAGCGCGCTGGGGTCTAGCGGGTTTAGCACAGATACGCAGTATTTT
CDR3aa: CSALGSSGFSTDTQYF

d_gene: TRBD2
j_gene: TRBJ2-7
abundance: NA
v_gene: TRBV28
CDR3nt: TGTGCCAGCAGAAATAGCGGGAACCCCCTCGAGCAGTACTTC
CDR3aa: CASRNSGNPLEQYF

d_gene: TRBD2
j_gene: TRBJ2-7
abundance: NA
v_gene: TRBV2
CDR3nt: TGTGCCAGCAGTGAATGGGGACGCCTAGCGGCCTACGAGCAGTACTTC
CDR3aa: CASSEWGRLAAYEQYF

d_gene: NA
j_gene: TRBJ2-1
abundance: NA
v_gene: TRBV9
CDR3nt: TGTGCCAGCAGCCCTGACCCCCGGACGTTCTACAATGAGCAGTTCTTC
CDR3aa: CASSPDPRTFYNEQFF

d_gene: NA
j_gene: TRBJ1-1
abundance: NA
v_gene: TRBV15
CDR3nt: TGTGCCACCAGCAGAGCCGGTGGAAAGTCTATGGTCGCTGAAGCTTTCTTT
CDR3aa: CATSRAGGKSMVAEAFF

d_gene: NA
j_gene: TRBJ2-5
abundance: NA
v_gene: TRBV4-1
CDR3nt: TGCGCCAGCAGCCAAGAGGGGCTTGTAGAGACCCAGTACTTC
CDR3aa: CASSQEGLVETQYF

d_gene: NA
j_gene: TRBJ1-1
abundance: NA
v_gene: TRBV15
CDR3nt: TGTGCCACCAGCAGAGGAGACAGGATTGAGACTGAAGCTTTCTTT
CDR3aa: CATSRGDRIETEAFF

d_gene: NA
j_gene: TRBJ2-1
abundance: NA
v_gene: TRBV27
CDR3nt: TGTGCCAGCAGCCCGGCTGGGGTTCCACCCTACAATGAGCAGTTCTTC
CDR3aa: CASSPAGVPPYNEQFF

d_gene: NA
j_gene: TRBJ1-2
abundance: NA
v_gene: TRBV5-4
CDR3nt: TGTGCCAGCAGCTTGTTTGGGACCCAAGGGTATGGCTACACCTTC
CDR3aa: CASSLFGTQGYGYTF

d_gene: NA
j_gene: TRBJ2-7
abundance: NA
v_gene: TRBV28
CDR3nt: TGTGCCAGCAGCGGCACCTACGAGCAGTACTTC
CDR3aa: CASSGTYEQYF

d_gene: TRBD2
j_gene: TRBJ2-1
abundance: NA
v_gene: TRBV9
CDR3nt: TGTGCCAGCAGCGGAGAAGCGGGGTCCTACAATGAGCAGTTCTTC
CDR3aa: CASSGEAGSYNEQFF

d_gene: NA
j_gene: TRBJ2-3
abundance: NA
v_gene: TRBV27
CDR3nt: TGTGCCAGCAGTTCTCTAGAAGATTACACAGATACGCAGTATTTT
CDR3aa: CASSSLEDYTDTQYF

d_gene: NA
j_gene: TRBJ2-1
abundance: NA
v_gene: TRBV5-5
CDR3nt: TGTGCCAGCAGACAAAACCAGGGCGAGGTCTCCTACAATGAGCAGTTCTTC
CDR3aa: CASRQNQGEVSYNEQFF

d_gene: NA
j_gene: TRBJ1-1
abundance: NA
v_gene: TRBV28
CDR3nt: TGTGCCAGCAGCCGGAATAGGGGAAGCACTGAAGCTTTCTTT
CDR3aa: CASSRNRGSTEAFF

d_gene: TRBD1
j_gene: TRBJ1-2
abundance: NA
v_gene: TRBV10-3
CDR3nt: TGTGCCATCAGTGAGTCGGGACAGGGCTATGGCTACACCTTC
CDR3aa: CAISESGQGYGYTF

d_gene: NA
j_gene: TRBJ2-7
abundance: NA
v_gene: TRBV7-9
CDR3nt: TGTGCCAGCAGCTTAGAGGCCTACGAGCAGTACTTC
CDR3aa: CASSLEAYEQYF

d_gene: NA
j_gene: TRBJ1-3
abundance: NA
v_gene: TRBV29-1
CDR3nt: TGCAGCGTTGGACTAGGGCAGGGTGGAAACACCATATATTTT
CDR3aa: CSVGLGQGGNTIYF

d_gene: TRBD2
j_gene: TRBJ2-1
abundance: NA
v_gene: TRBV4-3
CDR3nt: TGCGCCAGCAGCCAAGATAGGACTAGTAGCGGCAATGAGCAGTTCTTC
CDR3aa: CASSQDRTSSGNEQFF

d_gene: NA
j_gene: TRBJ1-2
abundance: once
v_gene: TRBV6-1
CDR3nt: TGTGCCAGCAGGGCACCGGGACGGGACTATGGCTACACCTTC
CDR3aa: CASRAPGRDYGYTF

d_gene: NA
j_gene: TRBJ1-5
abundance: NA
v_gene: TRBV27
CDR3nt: TGTGCCAGCAGTTTCTCTCGTAGCAATCAGCCCCAGCATTTT
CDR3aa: CASSFSRSNQPQHF

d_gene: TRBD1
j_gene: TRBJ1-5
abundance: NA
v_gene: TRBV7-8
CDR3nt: TGTGCCAGCAGCTTAAGTACGGGACAGGGCATTAGCAATCAGCCCCAGCATTTT
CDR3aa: CASSLSTGQGISNQPQHF

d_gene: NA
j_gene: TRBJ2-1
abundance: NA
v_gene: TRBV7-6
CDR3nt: TGTGCCAGCAGCCAAGGGGTGTGGTGGGAGCAGTTCTTC
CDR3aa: CASSQGVWWEQFF

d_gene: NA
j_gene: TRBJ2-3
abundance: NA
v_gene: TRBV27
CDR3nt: TGTGCCAGCAGTTTTTACGGGGTTAGCACAGATACGCAGTATTTT
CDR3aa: CASSFYGVSTDTQYF

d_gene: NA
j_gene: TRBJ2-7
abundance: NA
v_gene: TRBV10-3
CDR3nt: TGTGCCATCAGTGAGTCGGGGGAGCAGTACTTC
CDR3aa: CAISESGEQYF

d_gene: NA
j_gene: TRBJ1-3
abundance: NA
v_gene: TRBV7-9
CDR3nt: TGTGCCAGCAGCCCCGGGACCCCAGAAGGTCGGAACACCATATATTTT
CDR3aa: CASSPGTPEGRNTIYF

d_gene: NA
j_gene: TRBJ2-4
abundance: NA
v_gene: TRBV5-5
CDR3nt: TGTGCCAGCAGCTTCCCAGGGAGAAACATTCAGTACTTC
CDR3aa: CASSFPGRNIQYF

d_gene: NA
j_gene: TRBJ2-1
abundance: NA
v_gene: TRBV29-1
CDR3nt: TGCAGCGTAGCCGGGGCAGGCAATGAGCAGTTCTTC
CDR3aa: CSVAGAGNEQFF

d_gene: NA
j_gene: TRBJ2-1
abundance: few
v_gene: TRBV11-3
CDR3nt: TGTGCCAGCAGCCCCCGCGGCAGGGAGGAGCAGTTCTTC
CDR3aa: CASSPRGREEQFF

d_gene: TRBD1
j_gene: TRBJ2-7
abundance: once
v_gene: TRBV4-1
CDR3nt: TGCGCCAGCAGCCGCCTGACAGGGACCTCCTACGAGCAGTACTTC
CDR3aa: CASSRLTGTSYEQYF

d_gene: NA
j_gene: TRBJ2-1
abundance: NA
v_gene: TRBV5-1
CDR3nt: TGCGCCAGCAGAACGTCCACCTCCTACAATGAGCAGTTCTTC
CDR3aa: CASRTSTSYNEQFF

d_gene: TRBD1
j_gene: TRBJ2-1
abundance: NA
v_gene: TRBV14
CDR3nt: TGTGCCAGCAGCCAAGGGACAGGGGCACGGGGTGGCAATGAGCAGTTCTTC
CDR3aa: CASSQGTGARGGNEQFF

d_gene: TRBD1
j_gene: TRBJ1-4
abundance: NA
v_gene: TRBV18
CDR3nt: TGTGCCAGCTCATCCCTCAGACAGGGAACTAATGAAAAACTGTTTTTT
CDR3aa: CASSSLRQGTNEKLFF

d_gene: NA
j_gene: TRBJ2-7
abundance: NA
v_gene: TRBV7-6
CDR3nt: TGTGCCAGCAGCTTAGCGCAAGCCTCCTACGAGCAGTACTTC
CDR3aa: CASSLAQASYEQYF

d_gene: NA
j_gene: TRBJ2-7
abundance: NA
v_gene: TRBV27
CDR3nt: TGTGCCAGCAGGCCGGGACTCCAGGGGAGCGAGCAGTACTTC
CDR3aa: CASRPGLQGSEQYF

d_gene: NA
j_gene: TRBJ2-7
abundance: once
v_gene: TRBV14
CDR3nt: TGTGCCAGCAGCCCCAGGACAAACTACGAGCAGTACTTC
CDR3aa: CASSPRTNYEQYF

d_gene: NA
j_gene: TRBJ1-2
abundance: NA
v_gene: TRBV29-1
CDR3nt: TGCAGCGTTGAAGATAGGGATGGTGGCTACACCTTC
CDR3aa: CSVEDRDGGYTF

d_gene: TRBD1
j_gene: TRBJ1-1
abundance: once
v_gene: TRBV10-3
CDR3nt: TGTGCCATCAGTGAAGTGGACAGGGGGCAAACTGAAGCTTTCTTT
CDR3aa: CAISEVDRGQTEAFF

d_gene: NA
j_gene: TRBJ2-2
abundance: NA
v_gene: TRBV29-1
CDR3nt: TGCAGCGTTGAATTTGGTACCGGGGAGCTGTTTTTT
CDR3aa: CSVEFGTGELFF

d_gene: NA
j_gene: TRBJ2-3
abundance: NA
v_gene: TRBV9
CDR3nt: TGTGCCAGCAGCGTTTTTACCGGAATCACAGATACGCAGTATTTT
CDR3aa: CASSVFTGITDTQYF

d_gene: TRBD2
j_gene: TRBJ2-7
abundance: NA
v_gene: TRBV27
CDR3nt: TGTGCCAGCAGTCCCTCCCCGGGGGGGCTCTCCTACGAGCAGTACTTC
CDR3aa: CASSPSPGGLSYEQYF

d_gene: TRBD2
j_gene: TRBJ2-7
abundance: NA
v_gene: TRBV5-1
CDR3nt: TGCGCCAGCAGCTTGGAGGGGCTAGCGGGAGCGGATGAGCAGTACTTC
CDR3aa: CASSLEGLAGADEQYF

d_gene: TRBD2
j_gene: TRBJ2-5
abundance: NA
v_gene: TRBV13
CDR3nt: TGTGCCAGCAGTGGGTTTAGCGGGAAGGGAGGAGAGACCCAGTACTTC
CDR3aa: CASSGFSGKGGETQYF

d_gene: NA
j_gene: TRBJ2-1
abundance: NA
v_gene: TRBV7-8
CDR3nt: TGTGCCAGCAGCTTAAAGGTTAGCTCCTACAATGAGCAGTTCTTC
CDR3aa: CASSLKVSSYNEQFF

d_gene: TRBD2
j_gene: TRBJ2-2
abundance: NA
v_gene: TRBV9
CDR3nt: TGTGCCAGCAGCCCCCGGACTAGCGGGGACACCGGGGAGCTGTTTTTT
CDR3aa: CASSPRTSGDTGELFF

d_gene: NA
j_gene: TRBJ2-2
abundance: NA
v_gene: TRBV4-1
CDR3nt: TGCGCCAGCAGCCCCGAGGGGGTGGGGATGACCGGGGAGCTGTTTTTT
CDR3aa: CASSPEGVGMTGELFF

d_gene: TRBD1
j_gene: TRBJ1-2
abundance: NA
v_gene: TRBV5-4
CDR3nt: TGTGCCAGCAGCTTGGCGGGAGGGGGCCGCTATGGCTACACCTTC
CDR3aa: CASSLAGGGRYGYTF

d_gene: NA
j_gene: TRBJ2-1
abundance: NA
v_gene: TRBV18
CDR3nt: TGTGCCAGCGCACTAAATAACAGGGAACTGGGGTACAATGAGCAGTTCTTC
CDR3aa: CASALNNRELGYNEQFF

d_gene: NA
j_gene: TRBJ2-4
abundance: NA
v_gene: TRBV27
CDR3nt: TGTGCCAGCAGTTTAGGGCCAGGGGGGATAAACATTCAGTACTTC
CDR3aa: CASSLGPGGINIQYF

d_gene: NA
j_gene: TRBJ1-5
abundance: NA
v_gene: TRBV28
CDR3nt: TGTGCCAGCAGTTTGCAGGTTGTAAATCAGCCCCAGCATTTT
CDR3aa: CASSLQVVNQPQHF

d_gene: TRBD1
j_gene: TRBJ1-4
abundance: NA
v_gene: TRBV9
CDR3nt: TGTGCCAGCAGCCCCTCGCGGGGTTCGGGACAGGATAATGAAAAACTGTTTTTT
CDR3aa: CASSPSRGSGQDNEKLFF

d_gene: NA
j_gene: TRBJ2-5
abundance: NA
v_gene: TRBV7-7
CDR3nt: TGTGCTAGCAGCTTAGTTCCTGGGGACGGGACCCAGTACTTC
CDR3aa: CASSLVPGDGTQYF

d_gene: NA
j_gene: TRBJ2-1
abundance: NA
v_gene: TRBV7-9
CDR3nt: TGTGCCAGCAGCTTAAACAGGGTGTTAATCGATGAGCAGTTCTTC
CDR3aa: CASSLNRVLIDEQFF

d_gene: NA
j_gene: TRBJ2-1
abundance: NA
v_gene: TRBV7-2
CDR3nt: TGTGCCAGCAGCTTACGGGGACATTACAATGAGCAGTTCTTC
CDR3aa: CASSLRGHYNEQFF

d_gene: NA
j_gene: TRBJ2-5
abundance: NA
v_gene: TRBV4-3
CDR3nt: TGCGCCAGCAGCCACGCCAGCGGGCAGGCAGAGACCCAGTACTTC
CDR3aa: CASSHASGQAETQYF